The rows below give T cell receptor beta chains drawn from one sample of a study of beta chain features in type 1 diabetes. TCRdb keeps only in-frame clones here, not all; method: immunoSEQ multiplex PCR. The sample has 400,000 or so clones, roughly an eighth seen once. Specimen: naive CD4+ T cells from blood. The receptors were gathered from a woman between 18 and 30 years old with type 1 diabetes. Both conserved end residues are part of each CDR3. Fields, in order: D gene, J gene, clone size, V gene, CDR3 protein, CDR3 DNA. D genes are given only for firm matches. Not all rows give a size; the values are once, few, many and, for expanded clones, a class.

d_gene: TRBD2
j_gene: TRBJ2-7
abundance: few
v_gene: TRBV7-9
CDR3aa: CASSLLAGGGYEQYF
CDR3nt: TGTGCCAGCAGCTTACTAGCGGGAGGCGGCTACGAGCAGTACTTC

d_gene: TRBD1
j_gene: TRBJ2-1
abundance: few
v_gene: TRBV4-1
CDR3aa: CASSQDGQGEQFF
CDR3nt: TGCGCCAGCAGCCAAGACGGACAGGGTGAGCAGTTCTTC

d_gene: -
j_gene: TRBJ2-7
abundance: -
v_gene: TRBV9
CDR3aa: CASSVHRLGYEQYF
CDR3nt: TGTGCCAGCAGCGTACACAGGTTGGGCTACGAGCAGTACTTC

d_gene: TRBD1
j_gene: TRBJ2-7
abundance: -
v_gene: TRBV5-1
CDR3aa: CAGRQGYEQYF
CDR3nt: TGCGCCGGAAGACAGGGCTACGAGCAGTACTTC

d_gene: -
j_gene: TRBJ2-1
abundance: -
v_gene: TRBV4-2
CDR3aa: CASSQDRVSYNEQFF
CDR3nt: TGTGCCAGCAGCCAAGACAGGGTATCCTACAATGAGCAGTTCTTC

d_gene: TRBD1
j_gene: TRBJ1-5
abundance: -
v_gene: TRBV2
CDR3aa: CASGQVIRPQHF
CDR3nt: TGTGCCTCGGGACAGGTCATACGGCCCCAGCATTTT

d_gene: TRBD1
j_gene: TRBJ2-2
abundance: -
v_gene: TRBV29-1
CDR3aa: CSVGPGQLNTGELFF
CDR3nt: TGCAGCGTTGGGCCGGGACAGTTGAACACCGGGGAGCTGTTTTTT

d_gene: -
j_gene: TRBJ2-3
abundance: -
v_gene: TRBV28
CDR3aa: CASSLPYTDTQYF
CDR3nt: TGTGCCAGCAGTTTACCCTACACAGATACGCAGTATTTT

d_gene: -
j_gene: TRBJ1-2
abundance: -
v_gene: TRBV28
CDR3aa: CASSPLRTGNYGYTF
CDR3nt: TGTGCCAGCAGTCCCCTCCGGACGGGGAACTATGGCTACACCTTC

d_gene: TRBD1
j_gene: TRBJ1-2
abundance: few
v_gene: TRBV19
CDR3aa: CASSIGTAAYGYTF
CDR3nt: TGTGCCAGTAGTATCGGGACAGCTGCCTATGGCTACACCTTC

d_gene: -
j_gene: TRBJ2-4
abundance: -
v_gene: TRBV9
CDR3aa: CASSVSVAKNIQYF
CDR3nt: TGTGCCAGCAGCGTGTCGGTAGCCAAAAACATTCAGTACTTC

d_gene: -
j_gene: TRBJ1-1
abundance: once
v_gene: TRBV7-8
CDR3aa: CASSPQGDTEAFF
CDR3nt: TGTGCCAGCAGCCCCCAAGGGGACACTGAAGCTTTCTTT

d_gene: -
j_gene: TRBJ2-7
abundance: -
v_gene: TRBV30
CDR3aa: CAWSVNTGYEQYF
CDR3nt: TGTGCCTGGAGTGTTAATACGGGGTACGAGCAGTACTTC

d_gene: -
j_gene: TRBJ2-5
abundance: few
v_gene: TRBV30
CDR3aa: CAGASQETQYF
CDR3nt: TGTGCCGGGGCAAGTCAAGAGACCCAGTACTTC

d_gene: -
j_gene: TRBJ2-5
abundance: -
v_gene: TRBV6-5
CDR3aa: CASSYSGSVETQYF
CDR3nt: TGTGCCAGCAGTTACTCAGGCAGCGTCGAGACCCAGTACTTC

d_gene: -
j_gene: TRBJ2-7
abundance: -
v_gene: TRBV4-2
CDR3aa: CASSQDSVYLSYEQYF
CDR3nt: TGTGCCAGCAGCCAAGATTCGGTGTACCTCTCCTACGAGCAGTACTTC

d_gene: TRBD2
j_gene: TRBJ2-3
abundance: -
v_gene: TRBV19
CDR3aa: CASRKILASRTDTQYF
CDR3nt: TGTGCCAGTAGGAAGATACTAGCGTCTCGCACAGATACGCAGTATTTT

d_gene: -
j_gene: TRBJ2-3
abundance: few
v_gene: TRBV5-1
CDR3aa: CASSGGTSTDTQYF
CDR3nt: TGCGCCAGCAGCGGGGGCACTAGCACAGATACGCAGTATTTT

d_gene: -
j_gene: TRBJ1-1
abundance: -
v_gene: TRBV29-1
CDR3aa: CSVESLGWGESEAFF
CDR3nt: TGCAGCGTTGAATCCCTGGGGTGGGGGGAAAGTGAAGCTTTCTTT

d_gene: TRBD1
j_gene: TRBJ1-2
abundance: -
v_gene: TRBV30
CDR3aa: CAWNPDRAGYGYTF
CDR3nt: TGTGCCTGGAACCCGGACAGGGCCGGCTATGGCTACACCTTC

d_gene: -
j_gene: TRBJ2-1
abundance: few
v_gene: TRBV2
CDR3aa: CASRADYNNEQFF
CDR3nt: TGTGCCAGCAGGGCGGATTACAACAATGAGCAGTTCTTC

d_gene: TRBD2
j_gene: TRBJ2-1
abundance: -
v_gene: TRBV14
CDR3aa: CASSPRWTSGYNEQFF
CDR3nt: TGTGCCAGCAGCCCCAGGTGGACTAGCGGTTACAATGAGCAGTTCTTC

d_gene: -
j_gene: TRBJ1-1
abundance: few
v_gene: TRBV2
CDR3aa: CASSADKNTEAFF
CDR3nt: TGTGCCAGCAGTGCCGACAAGAACACTGAAGCTTTCTTT

d_gene: -
j_gene: TRBJ2-4
abundance: -
v_gene: TRBV7-2
CDR3aa: CASSQSGVTKNIQYF
CDR3nt: TGTGCCAGCAGCCAGTCGGGGGTAACCAAAAACATTCAGTACTTC